This T cell receptor beta chain was found in a study of blood T cell repertoires in COVID-19. Method: immunoSEQ multiplex PCR; TCRdb's copy keeps in-frame clones and lacks some. The table records around 220,000 clones, roughly 84% of them present only once. Looked up from germline, CDR1 is KGHDR and CDR2 is SFDVKD. The V segment lost 2 bases and the J segment 8 bases; nucleotides outside the gene matches: 8. The CDR3 contains 15 residues. The clonotype originates from a woman between 40 and 55 years old who had recovered from COVID-19. The chain links TRBV24-1 to TRBJ1-2; 9 bases are shared with TRBD1. Sequenced material: PBMCs or T cells enriched from blood (not recorded which). Written as DNA, the CDR3 is TGTGCCACCAGTGATTCGGGACAGGGAAGGGGCGGCTACACCTTC. Its translation: CATSDSGQGRGGYTF.